This T cell receptor beta chain was sequenced in a study of cytomegalovirus exposure and HLA in healthy donors. Germline lookup yields CDR1 SGDLS and CDR2 YYNGEE. This CDR3 contains 12 residues. With 3 bases clipped from V and 5 bases from J, the junction kept 2 bases outside the gene matches. PCR used 60 Vbeta primers and 13 Jbeta primers. Generated by immunoSEQ multiplex PCR, the TCRdb table keeps only in-frame clones and is missing some. Of about 110,000 clones listed, roughly 80% are singletons. The receptor comes from a man aged 25-40 years in good health and CMV-seronegative. This chain uses TRBV9 with TRBJ2-7; TRBD2 aligns across 7 bases. The sequenced sample was PBMCs. CDR3 loop: CASSGRGDEQYF. The CDR3 DNA is TGTGCCAGCAGCGGCCGGGGGGACGAGCAGTACTTC. The complete variable domain, with remaining parts taken from reference TRBV9 and TRBJ2-7, reads DSGVTQTPKHLITATGQRVTLRCSPRSGDLSVYWYQQSLDQGLQFLIQYYNGEERAKGNILERFSAQQFPDLHSELNLSSLELGDSALYFCASSGRGDEQYFGPGTRLTVT.